A selection of T cell receptor beta chains follows, all from one sample in a study of shared clonotypes between healthy human individuals. Method: immunoSEQ multiplex PCR; TCRdb's copy keeps in-frame clones and lacks some. This sample has about 680,000 clones, with under 95% found just once. The sample consisted of naive CD8+ T cells sorted from blood. The origin of the receptors is a young man in good health. CDR3s include the opening cysteine and the closing phenylalanine or tryptophan. A D gene is named only where the DNA matches it firmly. Size tells how often a clone was seen (once, few, many) or the class of an expanded clone, and some rows leave it out.

TRBV6-1,NA,TRBJ1-1,NA,TGTGCCAGCAGTGAAGTGGTGGGGCTCATCGGAACTGAAGCTTTCTTT,CASSEVVGLIGTEAFF
TRBV6-5,TRBD2,TRBJ2-1,NA,TGTGCCAGCGCTAGCGGGGTGATCCATGAGCAGTTCTTC,CASASGVIHEQFF
TRBV28,TRBD1,TRBJ2-1,NA,TGTGCCAGCAGCGACAGGGCCTGGGTCTCAGTCAATGAGCAGTTCTTC,CASSDRAWVSVNEQFF
TRBV7-9,NA,TRBJ1-3,few,TGTGCCAGCAGCTTACAGGGGTCTCGTGACACCATATATTTT,CASSLQGSRDTIYF
TRBV4-1,NA,TRBJ2-2,NA,TGCGCCAGCAGCCCTAATAGGGGCACCGGGGAGCTGTTTTTT,CASSPNRGTGELFF
TRBV28,NA,TRBJ2-3,NA,TGTGCCAGCAGTTCCCTTCAGGCCCCGCGTTCTAGCACAGATACGCAGTATTTT,CASSSLQAPRSSTDTQYF
TRBV15,TRBD1,TRBJ2-7,few,TGTGCCACCAGCAGACCCCTCACCGGGACAGGGCTGTTCGAGCAGTACTTC,CATSRPLTGTGLFEQYF
TRBV19,TRBD2,TRBJ2-2,NA,TGTGCCAGTAGTGAAGCGGGAAGGGGCGGGGAGCTGTTTTTT,CASSEAGRGGELFF
TRBV27,NA,TRBJ2-7,NA,TGTGCCAGCAGCTTGACGCAGTACTACGAGCAGTACTTC,CASSLTQYYEQYF
TRBV7-9,TRBD2,TRBJ2-3,few,TGTGCCAGCAGCTCCCATAGCGGGAGCCCAGATACGCAGTATTTT,CASSSHSGSPDTQYF
TRBV11-3,TRBD2,TRBJ2-7,few,TGTGCCAGCAGCTTAGACCTAGCGGGATTCGAGCAGTACTTC,CASSLDLAGFEQYF
TRBV5-4,TRBD2,TRBJ2-7,NA,TGTGCCAGCTCACTAGCGGGAGGGATCTACGAGCAGTACTTC,CASSLAGGIYEQYF
TRBV5-1,TRBD2,TRBJ2-4,NA,TGCGCCAGCAGGGGAGGAGGACTAGCGGAGACCGGGTCCAAAAACATTCAGTACTTC,CASRGGGLAETGSKNIQYF
TRBV7-2,NA,TRBJ2-1,once,TGTGCCAGCAGCTTAGGGGCGGGGCTATACAATGAGCAGTTCTTC,CASSLGAGLYNEQFF
TRBV25-1,TRBD2,TRBJ2-7,NA,TGTGCCAGCAGTATCGCTAGCGGCTACGAGCAGTACTTC,CASSIASGYEQYF
TRBV30,NA,TRBJ2-7,NA,TGTGCCTGGAGGGCCGGACAAGCCTACGAGCAGTACTTC,CAWRAGQAYEQYF
TRBV19,TRBD2,TRBJ2-1,NA,TGTGCCAGCACTCTAGCGGGAACTAACAATGAGCAGTTCTTC,CASTLAGTNNEQFF
TRBV7-8,NA,TRBJ1-1,NA,TGTGCCAGCAGCTTACCTAATCGGCAGGGCGTAGGGACTGAAGCTTTCTTT,CASSLPNRQGVGTEAFF
TRBV14,NA,TRBJ2-4,once,TGTGCCAGCAGCCAAGGATTGGGTGACAGGCTAGCCAAAAACATTCAGTACTTC,CASSQGLGDRLAKNIQYF
TRBV28,NA,TRBJ2-1,NA,TGTGCCAGCAGTTCATCAGACGGGAATCTCTACAATGAGCAGTTCTTC,CASSSSDGNLYNEQFF
TRBV19,TRBD1,TRBJ2-7,NA,TGTGCCAGTAGTCGAGAGGACAGGGTCTACGAGCAGTACTTC,CASSREDRVYEQYF
TRBV21-1,NA,TRBJ2-2,NA,TGTGCCGGCTCTGAGCAGACCCCTACCACCGGGGAGCTGTTTTTT,CAGSEQTPTTGELFF